This T cell receptor (beta chain) appears in the sequencing data of a study of T-cell reconstitution after alpha-beta-depleted transplantation in children. This CDR3 has 17 amino acids. Trimming took 2 bases from V and 4 from J, leaving 18 bases between them. Germline lookup yields CDR1 MNHEY and CDR2 SVGEGT. TCRbeta library preparation incorporated unique molecular identifiers. MiXCR, applied by TCRdb to the PCR reads, yields one record per CDR3 protein. The data contain about 980,000 distinct CDR3 sequences, less than 30% of them singletons. Whole-study findings and limits: T cells produced anew were the main source of T-cell counts and diversity one year after transplant.

As for this clonotype: No antigen is known for it.

V is TRBV6-2 or TRBV6-3 and J is TRBJ2-1; D is perhaps TRBD1 (6 bases). The TCR comes from a boy under two years old who had a stem cell transplant for SCID, so the T cells may come from the graft donor. Sequenced material: PBMCs, mostly from graft donor cells, taken 360 days after TCRalphabeta/CD19-depleted stem cell transplant. In DNA, the CDR3 is TGTGCCAGCAGTTACCCTACAGGGAGCACCCTATACAATGAGCAGTTCTTC. This codes for CASSYPTGSTLYNEQFF.